This entry lists 11 T cell receptor beta chains sequenced from one sample in a study of cytomegalovirus exposure and HLA in healthy donors. It was with 60 Vbeta and 13 Jbeta primers that the PCR ran. The repertoire was sequenced with immunoSEQ multiplex PCR; TCRdb's copy has only in-frame clones and lacks some. The sample lists 150,000 to 200,000 clones, over 75% occurring once. The sequenced sample was PBMCs. These receptors originate from a man younger than 35 in good health and CMV-seronegative.

This clone turned up a few times. The chain carries TRBV15 and TRBJ2-1; D is unclear. CDR3 length: 17 residues. CDR1 is LNHNV and CDR2 is YYDKDF in the germline V gene (reference sequence). Trimming pared 0 bases from V and 0 bases from J, leaving 12 bases between. In DNA form, the CDR3 reads TGTGCCACCAGCAGAGATCGAGGAGTGAGCTCCTACAATGAGCAGTTCTTC. It yields the protein CATSRDRGVSSYNEQFF.

The chain combines TRBV9 with TRBJ2-5; D not resolved. The J call may not be correct, given that the DNA end is closer to TRBJ2-7. CDR1 SGDLS and CDR2 YYNGEE come from the germline V gene. This CDR3 is 13 amino acids long. The CDR3 DNA is TGTGCCAGCAGCGTAGATGTGGGCTACGAGCAGTACTTC. Translation: CASSVDVGYEQYF.

As concerns this clone: Germline is not matched at one junction end, which may reflect a read error. The identical CDR3 is also encoded by other nucleotide sequences in the sample. The chain has TRBV18 and TRBJ2-7; D may be TRBD2 (5 bases). CDR1 and CDR2 (germline): KGHSH, LQKENI. The CDR3 totals 14 residues. This chain's CDR3 is CASSPPFGVYEQYF. In DNA, the CDR3 is TGTGCCAGCTCTCCACCCTTCGGGGTCTACGAGCAGTACTTC. Full variable domain (missing parts from reference TRBV18 and TRBJ2-7): NAGVMQNPRHLVRRRGQEARLRCSPMKGHSHVYWYRQLPEEGLKFMVYLQKENIIDESGMPKERFSAEFPKEGPSILRIQQVVRGDSAAYFCASSPPFGVYEQYFGPGTRLTVT.

The gene calls are TRBV5-6 and TRBJ2-1, with D possibly being TRBD2 (5 bases). The germline V and J ends were trimmed by 4 bases and 1 base, with 12 bases remaining between them. CDR3 size: 15 residues. Germline V CDR1 and CDR2: SGHDT, YYEEEE. CDR3 region: CASSPDTGSYNEQFF. CDR3 nucleotide sequence: TGTGCCAGCAGCCCGGATACGGGATCCTACAATGAGCAGTTCTTC.

The chain has TRBV5-5 and TRBJ2-2, with 12 nucleotides matching TRBD1. V was clipped by 4 bases and J by 5 bases; unmatched bases: 6. Germline-derived CDR1 and CDR2 are SGHKS and YYEKEE (reference sequence). The CDR3 covers 16 residues. This chain's CDR3 is CASSMGQGARTGELFF. The CDR3 DNA reads as TGTGCCAGCAGCATGGGACAGGGGGCGCGGACCGGGGAGCTGTTTTTT.

V and J are TRBV10-3 and TRBJ2-2, with a weak D call TRBD2 (5 bases). CDR1 ENHRY and CDR2 SYGVKD come from the germline V gene. The germline V and J ends were trimmed by 4 bases and 6 bases, with 15 bases remaining between them. The CDR3 sequence is 15 residues long. Written as DNA, the CDR3 is TGTGCCATCAGTGGGGAGACGCCCAGGCCCGGGGAGCTGTTTTTT. Protein: CAISGETPRPGELFF.

The table lists this clone with a few counts. The same CDR3 is also encoded by other DNA sequences in this sample. J is TRBJ1-2 and V is TRBV15; a weak D match, TRBD1 (5 bases). The V end was cut by 0 bases, the J end by 7 bases, with 6 bases between. In germline, CDR1 is LNHNV, CDR2 YYDKDF (reference sequence). The CDR3 is 12 amino acids. The chain's CDR3 is CATSRDQGGYTF. The CDR3 nucleotides read TGTGCCACCAGCAGAGATCAGGGTGGCTACACCTTC.

V usage is TRBV6-5 and J usage is TRBJ2-3, with TRBD2 matching 10 bases. This CDR3 is 16 amino acids long. From germline, CDR1 is MNHEY and CDR2 SVGAGI. V shed 4 bases and J 6 bases; nucleotides not matched to a gene: 10. The CDR3 DNA sequence: TGTGCCAGCAGTTTTTCTAGCGGGAGAGGTACCGATACGCAGTATTTT. Translation gives CASSFSSGRGTDTQYF.

There are a few counts of this clone. The V gene is TRBV4-1, the J gene TRBJ2-1; the match to TRBD2 covers 9 bases. Germline assignment: CDR1 MGHRA and CDR2 YSYEKL. Trimming took 2 bases from V and 5 from J; bases not matched to a gene: 7. This CDR3 spans 16 amino acids. CDR3 coding DNA: TGCGCCAGCAGCCAACTGCCGGGACTAGCAAACAATGAGCAGTTCTTC. It encodes CASSQLPGLANNEQFF.

J is TRBJ1-3 and V is TRBV6-1; D remains ambiguous. The ends were cut back, 4 bases at V and 8 bases at J, with 6 bases in the middle. This CDR3 is 11 amino acids long. Germline V gives CDR1 MNHNS, CDR2 SASEGT. The CDR3 protein is CASSAVDTIYF. The CDR3 DNA is TGTGCCAGCAGTGCTGTTGACACCATATATTTT.

The chain has TRBV4-2 and TRBJ2-3; maybe TRBD2 (6 bases). V lost 1 base and J lost 0, with 11 bases in between. This CDR3 spans 16 amino acids. CDR1 is LGHNA and CDR2 is YNFKEQ in the germline V gene. CDR3 bases: TGTGCCAGCAGCCAAGTGGTCGGGACTAGCACAGATACGCAGTATTTT. Its translation is CASSQVVGTSTDTQYF.